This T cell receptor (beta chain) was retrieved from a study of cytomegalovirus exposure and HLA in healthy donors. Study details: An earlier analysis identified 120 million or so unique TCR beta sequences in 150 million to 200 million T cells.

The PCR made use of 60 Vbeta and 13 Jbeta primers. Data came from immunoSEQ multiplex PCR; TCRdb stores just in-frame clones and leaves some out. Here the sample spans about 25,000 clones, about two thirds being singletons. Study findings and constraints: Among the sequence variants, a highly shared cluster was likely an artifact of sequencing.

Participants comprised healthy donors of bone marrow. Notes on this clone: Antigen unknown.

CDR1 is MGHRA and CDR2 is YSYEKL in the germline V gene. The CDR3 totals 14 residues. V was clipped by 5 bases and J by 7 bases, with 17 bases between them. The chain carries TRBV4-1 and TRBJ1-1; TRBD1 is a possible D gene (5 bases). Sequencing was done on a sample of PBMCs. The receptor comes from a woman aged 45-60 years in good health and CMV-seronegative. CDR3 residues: CASSFSMGGFEAFF. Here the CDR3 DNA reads TGCGCCAGCAGCTTCAGCATGGGGGGTTTTGAAGCTTTCTTT.